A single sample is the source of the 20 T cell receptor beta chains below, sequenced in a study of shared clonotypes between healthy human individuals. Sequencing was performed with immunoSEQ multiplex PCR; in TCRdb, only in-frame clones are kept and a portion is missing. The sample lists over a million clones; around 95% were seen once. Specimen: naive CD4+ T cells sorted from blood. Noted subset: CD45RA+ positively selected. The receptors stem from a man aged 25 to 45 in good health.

CDR3 loop: CASSLAGRDNEQFF. The CDR3 nucleotides read TGTGCCAGCAGTTTAGCGGGAAGGGACAATGAGCAGTTCTTC. V and J are TRBV28 and TRBJ2-1; a weak D match, TRBD2 (6 bases). The CDR3 extends over 14 amino acids. V was shortened by 2 bases and J by 5 bases, with 10 bases between the two germline ends. Germline CDR1 and CDR2: MDHEN and SYDVKM.

In DNA form, the CDR3 reads TGTGCCAGCAGCTTGACAGAGAACACCGGGGAGCTGTTTTTT. Protein product: CASSLTENTGELFF. The chain combines TRBV11-3 with TRBJ2-2; TRBD1 might be the D (5 bases). V was cut by 3 bases and J by 1 base, with 6 bases left in between. CDR3 length: 14 amino acids. The germline V gene has CDR1 SGHNT and CDR2 YENEEA.

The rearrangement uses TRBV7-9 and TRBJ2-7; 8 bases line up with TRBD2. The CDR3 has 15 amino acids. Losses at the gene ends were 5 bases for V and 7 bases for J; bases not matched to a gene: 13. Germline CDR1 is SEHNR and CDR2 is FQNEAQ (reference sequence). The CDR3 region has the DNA TGTGCCAGCAGCAAACCGGGACTAGGAGGGGGGGAGCAGTACTTC. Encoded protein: CASSKPGLGGGEQYF.

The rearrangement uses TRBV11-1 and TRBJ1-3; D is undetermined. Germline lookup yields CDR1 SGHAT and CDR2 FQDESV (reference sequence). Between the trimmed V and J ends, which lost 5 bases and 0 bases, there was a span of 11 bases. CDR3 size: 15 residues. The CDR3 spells CASSNRWDSGNTIYF. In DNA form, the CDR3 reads TGTGCCAGCAGCAACCGGTGGGACTCTGGAAACACCATATATTTT.

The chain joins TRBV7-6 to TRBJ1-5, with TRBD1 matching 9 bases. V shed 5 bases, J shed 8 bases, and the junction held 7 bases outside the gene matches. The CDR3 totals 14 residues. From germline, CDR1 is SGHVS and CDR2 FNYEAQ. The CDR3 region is CASSLGTGLEPQHF. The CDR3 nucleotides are TGTGCCAGCAGCCTCGGGACAGGGCTGGAGCCCCAGCATTTT.

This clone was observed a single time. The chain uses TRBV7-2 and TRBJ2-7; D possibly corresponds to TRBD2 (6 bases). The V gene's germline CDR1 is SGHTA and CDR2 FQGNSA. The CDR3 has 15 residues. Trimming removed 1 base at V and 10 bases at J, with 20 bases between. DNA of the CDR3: TGTGCCAGCAGCTTAGACGGGGCAGGACTACGATCCCAGTACTTC. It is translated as CASSLDGAGLRSQYF.

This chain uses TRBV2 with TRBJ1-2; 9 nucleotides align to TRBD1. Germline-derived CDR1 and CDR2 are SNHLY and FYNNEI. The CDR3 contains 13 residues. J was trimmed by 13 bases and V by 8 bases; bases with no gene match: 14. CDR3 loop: CASLPGQGFVCTF. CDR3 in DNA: TGTGCCAGCCTACCGGGACAGGGTTTTGTCTGCACCTTC.

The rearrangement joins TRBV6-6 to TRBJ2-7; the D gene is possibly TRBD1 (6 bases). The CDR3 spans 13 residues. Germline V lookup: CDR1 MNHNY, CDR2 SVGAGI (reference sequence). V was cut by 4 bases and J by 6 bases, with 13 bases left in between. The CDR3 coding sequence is TGTGCCAGCAGTTTTAAGGGGGTCGGCGAGCAGTACTTC. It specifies CASSFKGVGEQYF.

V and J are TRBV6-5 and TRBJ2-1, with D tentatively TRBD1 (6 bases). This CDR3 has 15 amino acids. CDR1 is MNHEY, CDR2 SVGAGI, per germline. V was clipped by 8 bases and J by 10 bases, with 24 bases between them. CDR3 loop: CASCGGPTGLFEQFF. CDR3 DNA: TGTGCCAGCTGTGGGGGACCAACAGGGCTCTTCGAGCAGTTCTTC.

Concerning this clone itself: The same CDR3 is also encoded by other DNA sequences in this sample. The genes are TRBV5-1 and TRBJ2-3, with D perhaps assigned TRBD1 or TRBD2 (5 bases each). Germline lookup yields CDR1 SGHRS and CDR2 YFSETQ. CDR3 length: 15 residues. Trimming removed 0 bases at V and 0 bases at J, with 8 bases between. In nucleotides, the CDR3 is TGCGCCAGCAGCTTGGCCGGGGCAAGCACAGATACGCAGTATTTT. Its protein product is CASSLAGASTDTQYF.

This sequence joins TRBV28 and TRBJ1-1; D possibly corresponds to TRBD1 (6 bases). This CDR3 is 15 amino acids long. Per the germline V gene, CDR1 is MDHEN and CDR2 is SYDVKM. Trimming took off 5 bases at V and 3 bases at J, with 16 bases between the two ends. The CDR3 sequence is CASSTPTGTYTEAFF. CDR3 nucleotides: TGTGCCAGCAGTACCCCAACCGGGACATACACTGAAGCTTTCTTT.

The DNA for the CDR3 is TGTGCCAGCAGTTTACAAGGGGGCCCTGGGGCCAACGTCCTGACTTTC. Its translation is CASSLQGGPGANVLTF. The genes are TRBV27 and TRBJ2-6, with 7 bases matching TRBD1. Germline-derived CDR1 and CDR2 are MNHEY and SMNVEV (reference sequence). This CDR3 comprises 16 residues. The junction had 3 bases not matched to a gene; V was cut back by 2 bases and J by 2 bases.

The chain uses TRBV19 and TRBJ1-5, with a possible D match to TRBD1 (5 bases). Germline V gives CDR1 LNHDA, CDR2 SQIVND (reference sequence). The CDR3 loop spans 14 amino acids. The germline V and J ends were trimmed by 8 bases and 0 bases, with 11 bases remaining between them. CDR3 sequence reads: CASRTTHSNQPQHF. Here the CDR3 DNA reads TGTGCCAGTCGGACAACCCATAGCAATCAGCCCCAGCATTTT.

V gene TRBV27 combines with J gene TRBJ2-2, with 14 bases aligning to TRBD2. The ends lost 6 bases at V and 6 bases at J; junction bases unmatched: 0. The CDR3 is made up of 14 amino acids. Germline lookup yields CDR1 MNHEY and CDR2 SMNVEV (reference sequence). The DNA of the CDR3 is TGTGCCAGCAGGGGACTAGCGGGAGCCGGGGAGCTGTTTTTT. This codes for CASRGLAGAGELFF.

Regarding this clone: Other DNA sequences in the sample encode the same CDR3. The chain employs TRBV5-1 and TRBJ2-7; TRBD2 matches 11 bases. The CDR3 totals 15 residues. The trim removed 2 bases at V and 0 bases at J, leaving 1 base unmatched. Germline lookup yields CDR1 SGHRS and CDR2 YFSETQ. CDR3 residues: CASSFGLAGSYEQYF. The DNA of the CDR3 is TGCGCCAGCAGCTTCGGACTAGCGGGCTCCTACGAGCAGTACTTC.

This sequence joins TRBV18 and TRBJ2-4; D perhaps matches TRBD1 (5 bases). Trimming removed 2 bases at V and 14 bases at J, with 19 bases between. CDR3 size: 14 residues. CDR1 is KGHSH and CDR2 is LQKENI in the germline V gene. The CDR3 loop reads CASSPATGKVVKYF. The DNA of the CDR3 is TGTGCCAGCTCACCAGCAACAGGAAAGGTAGTTAAGTACTTC.

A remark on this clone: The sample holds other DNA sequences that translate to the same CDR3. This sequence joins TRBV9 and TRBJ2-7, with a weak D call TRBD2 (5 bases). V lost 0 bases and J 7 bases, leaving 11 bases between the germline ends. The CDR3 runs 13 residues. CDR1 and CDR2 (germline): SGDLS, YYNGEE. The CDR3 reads CASSVGPSGEQYF. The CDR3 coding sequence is TGTGCCAGCAGCGTAGGGCCATCGGGGGAGCAGTACTTC. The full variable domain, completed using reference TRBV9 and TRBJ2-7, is DSGVTQTPKHLITATGQRVTLRCSPRSGDLSVYWYQQSLDQGLQFLIQYYNGEERAKGNILERFSAQQFPDLHSELNLSSLELGDSALYFCASSVGPSGEQYFGPGTRLTVT.

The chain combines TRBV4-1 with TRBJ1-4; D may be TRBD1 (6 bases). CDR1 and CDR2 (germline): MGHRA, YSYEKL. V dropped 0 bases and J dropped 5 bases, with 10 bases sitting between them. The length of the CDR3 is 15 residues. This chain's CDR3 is CASSQDQGFNEKLFF. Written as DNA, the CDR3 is TGCGCCAGCAGCCAAGATCAGGGGTTCAATGAAAAACTGTTTTTT.

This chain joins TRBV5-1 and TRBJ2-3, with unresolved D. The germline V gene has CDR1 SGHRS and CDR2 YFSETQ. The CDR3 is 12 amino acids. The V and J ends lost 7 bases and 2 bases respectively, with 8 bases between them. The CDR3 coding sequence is TGCGCCAGCGGACCAAACACAGATACGCAGTATTTT. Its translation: CASGPNTDTQYF.

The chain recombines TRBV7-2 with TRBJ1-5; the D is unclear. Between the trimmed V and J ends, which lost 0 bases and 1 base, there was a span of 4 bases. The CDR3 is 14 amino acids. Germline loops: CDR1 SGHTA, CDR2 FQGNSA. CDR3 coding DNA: TGTGCCAGCAGCTTAGCGCTGAGCAATCAGCCCCAGCATTTT. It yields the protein CASSLALSNQPQHF.